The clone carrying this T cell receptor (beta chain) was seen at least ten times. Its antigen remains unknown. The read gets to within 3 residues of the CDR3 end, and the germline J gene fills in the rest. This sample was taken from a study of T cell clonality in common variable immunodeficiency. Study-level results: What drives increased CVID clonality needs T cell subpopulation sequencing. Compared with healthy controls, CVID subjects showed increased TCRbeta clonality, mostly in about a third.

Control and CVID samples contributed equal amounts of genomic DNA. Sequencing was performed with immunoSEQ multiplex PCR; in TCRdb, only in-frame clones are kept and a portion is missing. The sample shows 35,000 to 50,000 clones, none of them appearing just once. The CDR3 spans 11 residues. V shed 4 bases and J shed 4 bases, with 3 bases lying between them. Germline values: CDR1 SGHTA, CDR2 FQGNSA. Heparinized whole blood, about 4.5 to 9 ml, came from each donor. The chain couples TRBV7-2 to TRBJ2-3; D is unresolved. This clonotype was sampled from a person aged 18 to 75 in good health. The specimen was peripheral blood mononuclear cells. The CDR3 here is CASSSADTQYF. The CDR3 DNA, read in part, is TGTGCCAGCAGCTCTGCAGATACG.